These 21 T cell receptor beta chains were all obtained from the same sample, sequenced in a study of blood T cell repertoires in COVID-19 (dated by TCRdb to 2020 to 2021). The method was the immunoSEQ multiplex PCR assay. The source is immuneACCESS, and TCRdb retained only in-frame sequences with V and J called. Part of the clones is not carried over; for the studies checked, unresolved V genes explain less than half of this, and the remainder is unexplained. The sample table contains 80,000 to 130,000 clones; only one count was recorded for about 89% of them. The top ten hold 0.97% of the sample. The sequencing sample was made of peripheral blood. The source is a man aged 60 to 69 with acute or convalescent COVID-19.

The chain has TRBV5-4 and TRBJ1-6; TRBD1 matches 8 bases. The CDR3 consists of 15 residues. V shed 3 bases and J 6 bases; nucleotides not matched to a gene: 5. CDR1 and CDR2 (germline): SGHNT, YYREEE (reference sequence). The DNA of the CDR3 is TGTGCCAGCAGCTCCGGGACAGGTGCTAATTCACCCCTCCACTTT. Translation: CASSSGTGANSPLHF.

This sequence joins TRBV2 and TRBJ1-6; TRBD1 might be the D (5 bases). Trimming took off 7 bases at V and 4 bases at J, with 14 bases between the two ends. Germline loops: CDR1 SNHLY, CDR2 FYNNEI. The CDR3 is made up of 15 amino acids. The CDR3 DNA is TGTGCCAGCACAACAGGAGCCTATTATAATTCACCCCTCCACTTT. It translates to CASTTGAYYNSPLHF.

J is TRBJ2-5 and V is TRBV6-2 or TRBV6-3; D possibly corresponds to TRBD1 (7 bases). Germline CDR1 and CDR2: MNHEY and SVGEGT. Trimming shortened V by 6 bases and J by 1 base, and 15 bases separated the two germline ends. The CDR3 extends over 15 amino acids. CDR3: CASSSAGQIQETQYF. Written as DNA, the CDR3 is TGTGCCAGCAGCTCGGCGGGACAGATCCAAGAGACCCAGTACTTC.

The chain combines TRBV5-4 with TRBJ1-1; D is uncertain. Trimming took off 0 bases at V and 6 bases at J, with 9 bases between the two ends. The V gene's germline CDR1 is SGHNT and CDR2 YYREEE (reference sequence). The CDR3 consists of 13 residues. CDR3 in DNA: TGTGCCAGCAGCTTGGCCGAGGCGGCTGAAGCTTTCTTT. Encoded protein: CASSLAEAAEAFF.

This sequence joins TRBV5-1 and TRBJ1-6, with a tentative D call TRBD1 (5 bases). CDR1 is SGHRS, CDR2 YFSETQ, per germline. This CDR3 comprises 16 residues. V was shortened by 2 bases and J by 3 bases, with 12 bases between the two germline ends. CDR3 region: CASSFGGSDYNSPLHF. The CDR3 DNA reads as TGCGCCAGCAGCTTCGGGGGAAGCGACTATAATTCACCCCTCCACTTT.

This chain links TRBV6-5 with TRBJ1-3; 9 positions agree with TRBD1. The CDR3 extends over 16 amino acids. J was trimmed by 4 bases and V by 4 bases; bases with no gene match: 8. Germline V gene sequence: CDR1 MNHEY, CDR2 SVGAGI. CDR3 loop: CASSSRDRALGNTIYF. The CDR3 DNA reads TGTGCCAGCAGTTCCCGGGACAGGGCTCTCGGAAACACCATATATTTT.

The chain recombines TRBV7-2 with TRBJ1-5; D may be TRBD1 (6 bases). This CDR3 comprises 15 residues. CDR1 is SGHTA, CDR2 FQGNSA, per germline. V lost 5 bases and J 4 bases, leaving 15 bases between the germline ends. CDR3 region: CASSLRRGANQPQHF. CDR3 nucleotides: TGTGCCAGCAGCCTCCGTCGGGGGGCTAATCAGCCCCAGCATTTT.

The CDR3 sequence: CASLVAASYEQYV. CDR3 bases: TGCGCCAGCTTGGTAGCAGCCTCCTACGAGCAGTACGTC. The V and J genes are TRBV5-1 and TRBJ2-7; D gene unclear. CDR3 length equals 13 residues. The ends were cut back, 7 bases at V and 0 bases at J, with 11 bases in the middle. Germline-derived CDR1 and CDR2 are SGHRS and YFSETQ.

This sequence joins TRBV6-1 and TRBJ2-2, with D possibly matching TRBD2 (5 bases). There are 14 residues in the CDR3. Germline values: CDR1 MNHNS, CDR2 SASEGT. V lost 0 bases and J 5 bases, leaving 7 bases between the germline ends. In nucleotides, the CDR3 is TGTGCCAGCAGTGAAGCGGGAGATACCGGGGAGCTGTTTTTT. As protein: CASSEAGDTGELFF.

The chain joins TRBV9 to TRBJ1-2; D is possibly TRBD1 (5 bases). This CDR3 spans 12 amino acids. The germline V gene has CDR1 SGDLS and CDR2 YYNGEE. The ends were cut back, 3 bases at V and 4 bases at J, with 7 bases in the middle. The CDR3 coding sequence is TGTGCCAGCAGCGAGGGGTTCTATGGCTACACCTTC. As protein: CASSEGFYGYTF.

This CDR3 reads CATSRTSGRATHEQFF. Written as DNA, the CDR3 is TGTGCCACCAGTAGGACTAGCGGGAGGGCCACCCATGAGCAGTTCTTC. The V and J genes are TRBV24-1 and TRBJ2-1; 15 bases line up with TRBD2. The length of the CDR3 is 16 residues. The trim removed 6 bases at V and 8 bases at J, leaving 7 bases unmatched. Germline V gives CDR1 KGHDR, CDR2 SFDVKD.

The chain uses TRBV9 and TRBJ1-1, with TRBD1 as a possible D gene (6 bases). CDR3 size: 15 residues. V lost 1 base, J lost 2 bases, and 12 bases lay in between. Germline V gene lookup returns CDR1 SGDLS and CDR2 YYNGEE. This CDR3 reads CASSVSDSPNTEAFF. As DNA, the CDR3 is TGTGCCAGCAGCGTATCGGACAGCCCCAACACTGAAGCTTTCTTT.

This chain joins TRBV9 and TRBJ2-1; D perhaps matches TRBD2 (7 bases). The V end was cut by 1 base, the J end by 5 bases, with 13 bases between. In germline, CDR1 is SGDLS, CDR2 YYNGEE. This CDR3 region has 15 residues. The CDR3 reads CASSVRPGGHNEQFF. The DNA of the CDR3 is TGTGCCAGCAGCGTACGGCCCGGGGGGCACAATGAGCAGTTCTTC.

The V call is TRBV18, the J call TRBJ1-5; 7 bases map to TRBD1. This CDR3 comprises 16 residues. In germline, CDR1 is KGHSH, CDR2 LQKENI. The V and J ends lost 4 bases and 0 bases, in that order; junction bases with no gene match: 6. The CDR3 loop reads CASSREGQSSNQPQHF. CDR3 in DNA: TGTGCCAGCTCACGTGAGGGACAGAGTAGCAATCAGCCCCAGCATTTT.

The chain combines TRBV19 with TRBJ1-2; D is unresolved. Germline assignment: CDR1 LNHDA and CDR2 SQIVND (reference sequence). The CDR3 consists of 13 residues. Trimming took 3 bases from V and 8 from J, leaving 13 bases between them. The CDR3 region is CASSILGASGYTF. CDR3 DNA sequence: TGTGCCAGTAGTATCCTAGGAGCGAGCGGCTACACCTTC.

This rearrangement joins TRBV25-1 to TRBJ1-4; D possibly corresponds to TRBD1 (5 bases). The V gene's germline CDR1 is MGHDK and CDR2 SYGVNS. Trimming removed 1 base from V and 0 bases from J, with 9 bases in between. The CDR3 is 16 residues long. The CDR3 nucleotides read TGTGCCAGCAGTGAATCGGGACTCTCAACTAATGAAAAACTGTTTTTT. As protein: CASSESGLSTNEKLFF.

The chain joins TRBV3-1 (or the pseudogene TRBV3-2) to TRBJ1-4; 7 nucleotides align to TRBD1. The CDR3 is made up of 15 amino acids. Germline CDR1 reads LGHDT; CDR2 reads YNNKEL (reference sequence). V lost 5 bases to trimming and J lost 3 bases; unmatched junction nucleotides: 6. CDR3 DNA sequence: TGTGCCAGCAGCAAAAGACAGGGATCTAATGAAAAACTGTTTTTT. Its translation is CASSKRQGSNEKLFF.

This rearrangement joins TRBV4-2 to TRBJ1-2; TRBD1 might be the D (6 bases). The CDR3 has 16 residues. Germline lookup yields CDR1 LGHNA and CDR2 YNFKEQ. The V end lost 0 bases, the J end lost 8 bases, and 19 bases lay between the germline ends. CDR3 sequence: CASSQERRGAPGGYTF. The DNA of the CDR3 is TGTGCCAGCAGCCAAGAGAGGCGGGGGGCTCCTGGAGGCTACACCTTC.

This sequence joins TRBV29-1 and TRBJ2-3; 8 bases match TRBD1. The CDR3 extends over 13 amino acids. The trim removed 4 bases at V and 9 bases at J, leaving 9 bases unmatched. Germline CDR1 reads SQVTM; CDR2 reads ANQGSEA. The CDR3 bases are TGCAGCGTTGTCTCTCAGGGGGCAACCACGCAGTATTTT. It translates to CSVVSQGATTQYF.

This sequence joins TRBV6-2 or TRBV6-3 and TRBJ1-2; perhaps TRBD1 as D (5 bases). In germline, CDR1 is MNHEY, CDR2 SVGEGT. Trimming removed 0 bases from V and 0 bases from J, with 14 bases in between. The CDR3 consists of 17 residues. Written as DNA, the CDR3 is TGTGCCAGCAGTTACTCCGGACACCTACTCGCTAACTATGGCTACACCTTC. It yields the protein CASSYSGHLLANYGYTF.

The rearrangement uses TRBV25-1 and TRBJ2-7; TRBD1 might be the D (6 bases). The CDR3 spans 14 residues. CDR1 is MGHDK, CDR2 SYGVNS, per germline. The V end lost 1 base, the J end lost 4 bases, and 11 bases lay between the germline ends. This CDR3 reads CASSECTTGYEQYV. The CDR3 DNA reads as TGTGCCAGCAGTGAATGTACAACAGGGTACGAGCAGTACGTC.